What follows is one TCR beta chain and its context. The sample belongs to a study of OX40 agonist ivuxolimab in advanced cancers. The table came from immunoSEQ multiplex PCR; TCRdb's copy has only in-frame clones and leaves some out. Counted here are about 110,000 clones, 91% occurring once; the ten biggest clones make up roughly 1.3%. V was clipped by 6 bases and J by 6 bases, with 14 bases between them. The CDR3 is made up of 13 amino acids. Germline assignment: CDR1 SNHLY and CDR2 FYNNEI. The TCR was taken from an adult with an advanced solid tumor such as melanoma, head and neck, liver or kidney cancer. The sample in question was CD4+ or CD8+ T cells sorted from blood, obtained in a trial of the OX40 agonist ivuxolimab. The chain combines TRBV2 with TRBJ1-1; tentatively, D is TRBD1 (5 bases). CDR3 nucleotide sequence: TGTGCCAGCAGGGCAACAGGTAGCGCTGAAGCTTTCTTT. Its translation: CASRATGSAEAFF.